The rows below give T cell receptor beta chains drawn from one sample of a study of cytomegalovirus exposure and HLA in healthy donors. Generated by immunoSEQ multiplex PCR, the TCRdb table keeps only in-frame clones and is missing some. The sample has roughly 100,000 clones, approximately 69% seen once. Specimen: PBMCs. These receptor sequences come from a man aged 30-40 years in good health and CMV-seronegative. Both conserved end residues are part of each CDR3. A D gene is named only where the DNA matches it firmly. Size values are once, few and many counts, or a class for expanded clones, and some rows have none.

d_call j_call v_call clone_size cdr3_length cdr3_aa cdr3_nt
TRBD2 TRBJ2-5 TRBV19 NA 10 CATSAGEQYF TGTGCCACGTCGGCGGGGGAGCAGTACTTC
NA TRBJ2-1 TRBV5-1 NA 15 CASSPSVSSYNEQFF TGCGCCAGCAGCCCAAGTGTTAGCTCCTACAATGAGCAGTTCTTC
NA TRBJ2-5 TRBV28 NA 17 CASSPTKGQTGWETQYF TGTGCCAGCAGCCCAACCAAGGGTCAAACGGGATGGGAGACCCAGTACTTC
NA TRBJ2-1 TRBV5-8 few 15 CASSSYSGPGNEQFF TGTGCCAGCAGCTCCTACAGTGGCCCGGGGAATGAGCAGTTCTTC
TRBD1 TRBJ1-4 TRBV4-2 few 17 CASSQEILGTGNEKLFF TGTGCCAGCAGCCAAGAGATTTTGGGGACAGGGAATGAAAAACTGTTTTTT
TRBD2 TRBJ2-7 TRBV7-2 NA 14 CASSPKSDGGGKYF TGTGCCAGCAGCCCGAAATCCGACGGGGGAGGGAAGTACTTC
TRBD2 TRBJ2-5 TRBV19 NA 14 CASSKSGRAETQYF TGTGCCAGTAGTAAGTCGGGGAGGGCCGAGACCCAGTACTTC
TRBD2 TRBJ2-5 TRBV5-1 NA 13 CASASGSSETQYF TGCGCCAGCGCTAGCGGGAGTTCGGAGACCCAGTACTTC
TRBD1 TRBJ2-1 TRBV15 NA 17 CATSRPGQGSSYNEQFF TGTGCCACCAGCAGACCGGGACAGGGCAGCTCCTACAATGAGCAGTTCTTC
TRBD1 TRBJ2-7 TRBV19 NA 17 CASSIVFNRGNSYEQYF TGTGCCAGTAGTATAGTTTTCAACAGGGGAAACTCCTACGAGCAGTACTTC
TRBD1 TRBJ1-6 TRBV2 once 13 CASNPGQASPLHF TGTGCCAGCAACCCGGGACAGGCCTCACCCCTCCACTTT
NA TRBJ1-2 TRBV2 NA 13 CASSDAGPYGYTF TGTGCCAGCAGTGATGCGGGACCCTATGGCTACACCTTC
TRBD2 TRBJ2-1 TRBV4-3 few 17 CASSQSIAGESYNEQFF TGCGCCAGCAGCCAGTCTATAGCGGGAGAGTCCTACAATGAGCAGTTCTTC
TRBD2 TRBJ2-3 TRBV7-8 few 19 CASSLPSRRLAVNADTQYF TGTGCCAGCAGCTTACCGTCTCGTAGACTAGCGGTGAACGCAGATACGCAGTATTTT
TRBD2 TRBJ2-5 TRBV29-1 few 16 CSIGTSGSGVKETQYF TGCAGCATCGGGACTAGCGGGAGTGGGGTTAAAGAGACCCAGTACTTC
NA TRBJ1-5 TRBV5-4 NA 12 CASSFQGGGQHF TGTGCCAGCAGCTTCCAGGGCGGGGGGCAGCATTTT
NA TRBJ2-1 TRBV9 NA 14 CASSPEAVYNEQFF TGTGCCAGCTCACCGGAAGCGGTGTACAATGAGCAGTTCTTC
TRBD1 TRBJ1-2 TRBV13 few 19 CASSLVRDRGHRTNYGYTF TGTGCCAGCAGCTTAGTTCGGGACAGGGGGCATCGGACTAACTATGGCTACACCTTC
NA TRBJ1-6 TRBV4-2 NA 13 CASSPGGNSPLHF TGTGCCAGCAGCCCTGGAGGGAATTCACCCCTCCACTTT
NA TRBJ2-5 TRBV6-1 few 12 CASGRRSETQYF TGTGCCAGCGGTAGGCGGTCAGAGACCCAGTACTTC
NA TRBJ1-5 TRBV5-5 NA 15 CASSLMVEGGQPQHF TGTGCCAGCAGCTTGATGGTGGAGGGTGGGCAGCCCCAGCATTTT
TRBD1 TRBJ2-3 TRBV6-5 few 14 CASSPDQGADTQYF TGTGCCAGCAGTCCGGACCAGGGGGCAGATACGCAGTATTTT
NA TRBJ1-5 TRBV29-1 NA 14 CSVGTGSGNQPQHF TGCAGCGTTGGAACAGGCTCGGGCAATCAGCCCCAGCATTTT
TRBD2 TRBJ2-1 TRBV30 NA 16 CAEGTSGTRSYNEQFF TGTGCCGAAGGGACTAGCGGGACACGCTCCTACAATGAGCAGTTCTTC
NA TRBJ2-7 TRBV6-5 few 14 CASRLGGDSGEQYF TGTGCCAGCAGGTTGGGGGGAGACTCGGGGGAGCAGTACTTC
TRBD1 TRBJ2-7 TRBV28 NA 16 CASSPIRQGPSYEQYF TGTGCCAGCAGTCCCATCCGACAGGGCCCTTCCTACGAGCAGTACTTC
TRBD2 TRBJ2-1 TRBV28 once 12 CASGGGHNEQFF TGTGCCTCCGGGGGGGGCCACAATGAGCAGTTCTTC
TRBD2 TRBJ2-7 TRBV7-2 NA 15 CASSPQAGESYEQYF TGTGCCAGCAGCCCTCAAGCGGGAGAGTCCTACGAGCAGTACTTC
TRBD2 TRBJ2-1 TRBV2 NA 15 CASSERREGYNEQFF TGTGCCAGCAGTGAAAGGAGGGAGGGCTACAATGAGCAGTTCTTC
TRBD1 TRBJ2-1 TRBV5-6 NA 16 CASSLVGRTGVNEQFF TGTGCCAGCAGCTTGGTAGGTAGGACAGGAGTCAATGAGCAGTTCTTC
TRBD2 TRBJ2-5 TRBV5-1 NA 14 CASSSGTSGQTQYF TGCGCCAGCAGCTCCGGGACTAGCGGGCAGACCCAGTACTTC
NA TRBJ2-2 TRBV5-1 few 14 CASSPIVGAGELFF TGCGCCAGCAGCCCAATTGTAGGGGCCGGGGAGCTGTTTTTT
NA TRBJ1-5 TRBV2 NA 13 CASSDNRHQPQHF TGTGCCAGCAGTGATAACAGACATCAGCCCCAGCATTTT
TRBD2 TRBJ2-1 TRBV6-4 NA 12 CASSESGGRQFF TGTGCCAGCAGTGAATCTGGCGGGAGGCAGTTCTTC
NA TRBJ1-2 TRBV9 few 14 CASSEGGAGDGYTF TGTGCCAGCAGCGAAGGTGGGGCAGGAGATGGCTACACCTTC
NA TRBJ1-1 TRBV20-1 NA 11 CSARDRSWAFF TGCAGTGCTAGAGACCGGTCATGGGCTTTCTTT
NA TRBJ1-1 TRBV19 NA 15 CASSLSGQTYYEAFF TGTGCCAGTAGTTTATCTGGACAGACGTACTATGAAGCTTTCTTT
NA TRBJ2-3 TRBV11-3 NA 14 CASVPDHRADTQYF TGTGCCAGCGTCCCCGACCACAGGGCAGATACGCAGTATTTT
NA TRBJ2-1 TRBV5-4 NA 12 CASSLDYNEQFF TGTGCCAGCAGCCTAGACTACAATGAGCAGTTCTTC
NA TRBJ2-2 TRBV7-3 NA 14 CASSLIRSTGELFF TGTGCCAGCAGCTTAATACGGTCAACCGGGGAGCTGTTTTTT
NA TRBJ2-1 TRBV15 NA 16 CATSRATGFRNNEQFF TGTGCCACCAGCAGAGCCACAGGGTTTCGCAACAATGAGCAGTTCTTC
NA TRBJ2-1 TRBV4-1 NA 15 CASSHQTSRGNEQFF TGCGCCAGCAGCCATCAGACTAGCAGGGGAAACGAGCAGTTCTTC
NA TRBJ1-5 TRBV19 NA 14 CASTLWASNQPQHF TGTGCCAGTACTCTTTGGGCCAGCAATCAGCCCCAGCATTTT
TRBD2 TRBJ2-1 TRBV19 NA 18 CASSLLAGGPNPYNEQFF TGTGCCAGTAGCCTTCTAGCGGGAGGGCCGAACCCCTACAATGAGCAGTTCTTC
TRBD2 TRBJ2-1 TRBV27 NA 15 CASSRGTSGMSEQFF TGTGCCAGCAGCCGCGGGACTAGCGGGATGTCTGAGCAGTTCTTC
TRBD1 TRBJ1-2 TRBV5-4 NA 14 CASSLVGTGRGYTF TGTGCCAGCAGCTTGGTGGGGACAGGGCGAGGCTACACCTTC
TRBD1 TRBJ1-4 TRBV5-4 NA 14 CASSPGTGTEKLFF TGTGCCAGCAGCCCGGGGACAGGAACGGAAAAACTGTTTTTT
NA TRBJ2-5 TRBV19 NA 13 CASSWDSEETQYF TGTGCCAGTAGTTGGGACTCAGAAGAGACCCAGTACTTC
TRBD1 TRBJ1-1 TRBV28 NA 13 CASSTTGGREAFF TGTGCCAGCAGTACCACAGGGGGCCGGGAAGCTTTCTTT
TRBD1 TRBJ1-3 TRBV6-1 NA 15 CASSEFRGTGNTIYF TGTGCCAGCAGTGAATTCAGGGGGACTGGAAACACCATATATTTC
NA TRBJ2-5 TRBV5-1 once 13 CASSLARGETQYF TGCGCCAGCAGCTTAGCCCGGGGGGAGACCCAGTACTTC
TRBD2 TRBJ2-7 TRBV5-4 NA 14 CASSASGRAYEQYF TGTGCCAGCAGCGCCAGCGGGAGGGCCTACGAGCAGTACTTC
NA TRBJ2-1 TRBV29-1 few 12 CSVDNAVLEQFF TGCAGCGTTGACAACGCGGTACTTGAGCAGTTCTTC
NA TRBJ2-6 TRBV5-1 few 15 CASSFEGSGANVLTF TGCGCCAGCAGCTTCGAGGGATCTGGGGCCAACGTCCTGACTTTC
NA TRBJ2-2 TRBV12-5 NA 14 CASGPTMAPGELFF TGTGCTAGTGGTCCAACTATGGCCCCCGGGGAGCTGTTTTTT
TRBD1 TRBJ2-7 TRBV7-3 NA 13 CASSYRDSREQYF TGTGCCAGCAGCTACCGGGACAGTAGGGAGCAGTACTTC
NA TRBJ2-2 TRBV4-3 NA 16 CASSQEGGRHTGELFF TGCGCCAGCAGCCAAGAAGGAGGGAGGCACACCGGGGAGCTGTTTTTT